This TCR beta chain was sequenced during a study of blood T cell repertoires in COVID-19. Looking at the study overall: The United States, Italy and Spain supplied acute and convalescent COVID-19 samples. The analysed material was cDNA or gDNA that came from T cells, B-cell-depleted T cells, or PBMCs.

Generated by immunoSEQ multiplex PCR, the TCRdb table keeps only in-frame clones and is missing some. Altogether approximately 52,000 clones are present, around 90% being singletons, with the ten largest covering more than 3%. Looked up from germline, CDR1 is SGHRS and CDR2 is YFSETQ. V dropped 4 bases and J dropped 7 bases, with 18 bases sitting between them. The CDR3 runs to 15 residues. The sequencing sample was made of peripheral blood. This sequence originates from a man aged 45 to 65 with acute or convalescent COVID-19. This chain connects TRBV5-1 to TRBJ2-1; the D gene is possibly TRBD2 (5 bases). The CDR3 DNA sequence: TGCGCCAGCAGCCGCCGCCCGACGGAGCGGAATGAGCAGTTCTTC. Translated, it gives CASSRRPTERNEQFF. The complete variable domain, with remaining parts taken from reference TRBV5-1 and TRBJ2-1, reads KAGVTQTPRYLIKTRGQQVTLSCSPISGHRSVSWYQQTPGQGLQFLFEYFSETQRNKGNFPGRFSGRQFSNSRSEMNVSTLELGDSALYLCASSRRPTERNEQFFGPGTRLTVL.